The rows below give T cell receptor beta chains drawn from one sample of a study of shared clonotypes between healthy human individuals. Assay: immunoSEQ multiplex PCR; the TCRdb copy retains only in-frame clones and omits some. The table has about 560,000 clones, roughly 79% seen once. Sequencing used PBMCs. These receptors all come from a woman in her forties in good health. Some clones in this sample may be carry-over from other donors' samples. Both conserved end residues are part of each CDR3. D genes are given only for firm matches. Only part of the rows carry a size: once, few, many, or a class if the clone is expanded.

14,NA,TRBJ2-7,NA,TRBV28,CASSPGSSHYEQYF,TGTGCCAGCAGTCCGGGCAGCTCGCACTACGAGCAGTACTTC
15,TRBD1,TRBJ1-5,NA,TRBV2,CASRRDREPNQPQHF,TGTGCCAGCAGGAGGGACAGGGAACCCAATCAGCCCCAGCATTTT
14,NA,TRBJ1-3,NA,TRBV15,CATSKRESGNTIYF,TGTGCCACCAGCAAACGGGAATCTGGAAACACCATATATTTT
16,TRBD2,TRBJ2-7,NA,TRBV28,CASSLPLAGFSYEQYF,TGTGCCAGCAGTTTACCCCTAGCGGGCTTTTCCTACGAGCAGTACTTC
16,TRBD2,TRBJ2-1,NA,TRBV5-4,CASSFRLLAGDDEQFF,TGTGCCAGCAGCTTTCGTTTACTAGCGGGAGACGATGAGCAGTTCTTC
11,TRBD1,TRBJ2-1,NA,TRBV10-2,CASRDRGEQFF,TGCGCCAGCAGAGACAGGGGTGAGCAGTTCTTC
15,NA,TRBJ2-1,NA,TRBV9,CASSDRGSIYNEQFF,TGTGCCAGCAGCGATAGGGGGAGTATCTACAATGAGCAGTTCTTC
13,NA,TRBJ2-7,NA,TRBV10-1,CASSESPGTSFYF,TGCGCCAGCAGCGAAAGTCCCGGGACAAGTTTTTACTTC
13,NA,TRBJ2-7,once,TRBV30,CAWRADRAYEQYF,TGTGCCTGGAGGGCAGACAGAGCCTACGAGCAGTACTTC
19,NA,TRBJ1-5,NA,TRBV21-1,CASSSGCGDPHRSNQPQHF,TGTGCCAGCAGCAGTGGTTGCGGGGACCCCCATAGGAGCAATCAGCCCCAGCATTTT
12,NA,TRBJ2-7,NA,TRBV6-1,CASRIFSHEQYF,TGTGCCAGCAGGATTTTTTCCCACGAGCAGTACTTC
13,NA,TRBJ1-5,NA,TRBV28,CAGGGDSNQPQHF,TGTGCCGGGGGGGGAGATAGCAATCAGCCCCAGCATTTT
15,NA,TRBJ2-3,NA,TRBV29-1,CSVEGPGTNTDTQYF,TGCAGCGTTGAAGGCCCAGGGACCAACACAGATACGCAGTATTTT
16,TRBD2,TRBJ2-3,NA,TRBV4-2,CASSASGLAGTDTQYF,TGTGCCAGCAGCGCCTCGGGACTAGCGGGCACAGATACGCAGTATTTT
15,TRBD2,TRBJ2-1,NA,TRBV29-1,CSVDQLAGGYNEQFF,TGCAGCGTTGACCAGCTAGCGGGAGGGTACAATGAGCAGTTCTTC
13,NA,TRBJ2-5,NA,TRBV10-3,CAISGAPQETQYF,TGTGCCATCAGTGGGGCTCCCCAAGAGACCCAGTACTTC
16,NA,TRBJ2-4,NA,TRBV10-3,CAISESTSGSKNIQYF,TGTGCCATCAGTGAGTCGACCTCAGGGTCCAAAAACATTCAGTACTTC
17,TRBD2,TRBJ2-7,NA,TRBV2,CASIGTSGSGGETEQYF,TGTGCCAGCATTGGGACTAGCGGGTCGGGGGGTGAGACCGAGCAGTACTTC
13,NA,TRBJ1-1,NA,TRBV28,CASSITDVTEAFF,TGTGCCAGCAGCATAACGGACGTAACTGAAGCTTTCTTT
16,NA,TRBJ2-7,NA,TRBV14,CASSQGGRWALYEQYF,TGTGCCAGCAGCCAAGGGGGACGGTGGGCCCTCTACGAGCAGTACTTC
15,NA,TRBJ2-7,few,TRBV6-5,CASREAAGSSYEQYF,TGTGCCAGCAGAGAGGCCGCAGGTAGCTCCTACGAGCAGTACTTC
13,NA,TRBJ1-1,NA,TRBV15,CATSGAGGTEAFF,TGTGCCACCTCTGGGGCGGGGGGAACTGAAGCTTTCTTT
14,TRBD1,TRBJ1-2,NA,TRBV18,CASSPGTGNSGYTF,TGTGCCAGCTCACCCGGGACAGGGAATTCTGGCTACACCTTC
15,NA,TRBJ2-7,NA,TRBV7-8,CASSLGAHLSYEQYF,TGTGCCAGCAGCTTAGGTGCTCACCTCTCCTACGAGCAGTACTTC
15,TRBD2,TRBJ2-7,few,TRBV4-2,CASSLAGGLVYEQYF,TGTGCCAGCAGCCTAGCGGGAGGATTAGTGTACGAGCAGTACTTC
14,NA,TRBJ2-5,NA,TRBV5-1,CASSLFSAQETQYF,TGCGCCAGCAGCTTGTTTAGCGCTCAAGAGACCCAGTACTTC
16,TRBD2,TRBJ2-7,NA,TRBV4-1,CASSQTLAGGPYEQYF,TGCGCTAGCAGCCAAACTCTAGCGGGAGGGCCCTACGAGCAGTACTTC
15,NA,TRBJ2-7,NA,TRBV7-9,CASSLGQVLSYEQYF,TGTGCCAGCAGCTTAGGACAGGTCCTCTCCTACGAGCAGTACTTC
15,TRBD2,TRBJ2-1,NA,TRBV29-1,CSVETVGGPYNEQFF,TGCAGCGTTGAAACGGTGGGAGGGCCCTACAATGAGCAGTTCTTC
17,TRBD1,TRBJ2-6,NA,TRBV2,CASSARDRPSGANVLTF,TGTGCCAGCAGTGCCCGGGACAGACCCTCTGGGGCCAACGTCCTGACTTTC
15,NA,TRBJ2-1,NA,TRBV6-4,CASSDSESSYNEQFF,TGTGCCAGCAGTGACAGTGAGAGCTCCTACAATGAGCAGTTCTTC
14,NA,TRBJ2-3,few,TRBV25-1,CASSATGTSDTQYF,TGTGCCAGCAGTGCAACCGGGACATCGGATACGCAGTATTTT
15,NA,TRBJ2-6,NA,TRBV10-1,CASTPATAGANVLTF,TGCGCCAGCACCCCCGCCACGGCTGGGGCCAACGTCCTGACTTTC
15,NA,TRBJ2-6,NA,TRBV7-6,CASSFSRAGANVLTF,TGTGCCAGCAGCTTTTCCAGGGCTGGGGCCAACGTCCTGACTTTC
13,TRBD2,TRBJ2-2,NA,TRBV7-2,CASSFTSAGELFF,TGTGCCAGCAGCTTTACTAGCGCCGGGGAGCTGTTTTTT
16,NA,TRBJ1-1,once,TRBV5-1,CASTPPGADPNAEAFF,TGCGCCAGCACCCCCCCTGGGGCAGACCCGAACGCTGAAGCTTTCTTT
15,TRBD2,TRBJ2-1,NA,TRBV6-4,CASSVLAGGYNEQFF,TGTGCCAGCAGTGTCTTGGCGGGAGGCTACAATGAGCAGTTCTTC
14,TRBD1,TRBJ2-7,NA,TRBV28,CASSIRDRGKEQYF,TGTGCCAGCAGCATCCGGGACAGGGGTAAAGAGCAGTACTTC
14,NA,TRBJ2-2,NA,TRBV7-8,CASSRTPNTGELFF,TGTGCCAGCAGCCGCACGCCGAACACCGGGGAGCTGTTTTTT
14,NA,TRBJ2-2,NA,TRBV7-3,CASSFDSNTGELFF,TGTGCCAGCAGCTTCGACTCAAACACCGGGGAGCTGTTTTTT
14,NA,TRBJ2-7,NA,TRBV5-4,CASSLGQGSYEQYF,TGTGCCAGCAGCTTGGGTCAGGGCTCCTACGAGCAGTACTTC
14,NA,TRBJ1-1,NA,TRBV28,CASSLGRLGTEAFF,TGTGCCAGCAGTTTGGGTAGATTAGGCACTGAAGCTTTCTTT
15,TRBD1,TRBJ2-3,NA,TRBV5-1,CASRAGTGATDTQYF,TGCGCCAGCAGAGCCGGGACAGGGGCGACGGATACGCAGTATTTT
14,NA,TRBJ1-1,NA,TRBV19,CASSNHGLNTEAFF,TGTGCCAGTAGTAACCACGGATTGAACACTGAAGCTTTCTTT
14,NA,TRBJ1-1,NA,TRBV9,CASSVQAANTEAFF,TGTGCCAGCAGCGTACAGGCCGCGAACACTGAAGCTTTCTTT
15,TRBD2,TRBJ2-5,NA,TRBV30,CAWSVGSGPQETQYF,TGTGCCTGGAGTGTGGGTAGCGGGCCACAAGAGACCCAGTACTTC
19,TRBD2,TRBJ2-1,NA,TRBV6-1,CASSGARGLAGRLVDEQFF,TGTGCCAGCAGTGGAGCGCGGGGACTAGCGGGGAGATTAGTCGATGAGCAGTTCTTC
14,NA,TRBJ2-3,many,TRBV4-3,CASSQERGADTQYF,TGCGCCAGCAGCCAAGAGCGTGGAGCAGATACGCAGTATTTT
13,NA,TRBJ2-5,NA,TRBV7-2,CASSAVSAETQYF,TGTGCCAGCAGCGCCGTTAGCGCCGAGACCCAGTACTTC
13,TRBD2,TRBJ2-5,NA,TRBV2,CATRTSGQETQYF,TGTGCCACCCGGACTAGCGGACAAGAGACCCAGTACTTC
14,TRBD1,TRBJ1-1,few,TRBV28,CASSNRGKNTEAFF,TGTGCCAGCAGCAACAGGGGTAAGAACACTGAAGCTTTCTTT
14,TRBD1,TRBJ2-7,once,TRBV6-5,CASSYGDRQGEQYF,TGTGCCAGCAGTTACGGGGACAGACAAGGCGAGCAGTACTTC
14,NA,TRBJ2-7,once,TRBV27,CASRSQPGMLEQYF,TGTGCCAGCAGGAGCCAGCCTGGGATGTTGGAGCAGTACTTC
18,TRBD2,TRBJ2-1,NA,TRBV27,CASSSRTSGYSSYNEQFF,TGTGCCAGCAGTTCTCGGACTAGCGGTTACTCCTCCTACAATGAGCAGTTCTTC